This is a list of T cell receptor beta chains from one sample in a study of T cell repertoires in cytomegalovirus infection. MiXCR was run by TCRdb on the reads, yielding one entry per CDR3 protein. The sample records about half a million distinct CDR3 sequences, roughly a third being singletons. Their antigen targets remain unknown. The input for sequencing was cultured PBMCs, taken from culture after CMV antigen stimulation. These receptor sequences come from a human donor in good health (CMV status not recorded). Some clones in this sample may be carry-over from other donors' samples. The CDR3 runs from the conserved cysteine through the conserved F or W. The order of the fields is clone size, V gene, D gene, J gene, CDR3 length, CDR3 protein, CDR3 DNA. A D gene is named only where the DNA matches it firmly. Expanded clones get a size class; other rows say once, few or many, or leave the size out.

size: few
V: TRBV11-2
D: TRBD2
J: TRBJ2-1
length: 15
CDR3: CASSQGLAGGLEQFF
DNA: TGTGCCAGCAGCCAGGGACTAGCGGGAGGTCTTGAGCAGTTCTTC

size: NA
V: TRBV20-1
D: NA
J: TRBJ1-2
length: 12
CDR3: CSARVVGYGYTF
DNA: TGCAGTGCCCGGGTGGTTGGCTATGGCTACACCTTC

size: NA
V: TRBV11-3
D: NA
J: TRBJ1-1
length: 14
CDR3: CASRRVGGNTEAFF
DNA: TGTGCCAGCAGACGGGTAGGGGGGAACACTGAAGCTTTCTTT

size: NA
V: TRBV20-1
D: NA
J: TRBJ2-1
length: 11
CDR3: CAPGSSNEQFF
DNA: TGCGCTCCGGGCAGCTCCAATGAGCAGTTCTTC

size: few
V: TRBV19
D: TRBD1
J: TRBJ1-5
length: 16
CDR3: CASSSRVGTGDQPQHF
DNA: TGTGCCAGTAGTAGCCGAGTTGGAACAGGGGATCAGCCCCAGCATTTT

size: NA
V: TRBV12-3/TRBV12-4
D: NA
J: TRBJ1-3
length: 15
CDR3: CASSLTGVSGNTIYF
DNA: TGTGCCAGCAGTCTGACAGGTGTCTCTGGAAACACCATATATTTT

size: few
V: TRBV4-1
D: NA
J: TRBJ2-5
length: 13
CDR3: CASSQDVGAGPLF
DNA: TGCGCCAGCAGCCAAGATGTAGGGGCAGGTCCCCTCTTC

size: NA
V: TRBV20-1
D: TRBD1
J: TRBJ1-4
length: 15
CDR3: CSASGGGPFWEKLFF
DNA: TGCAGTGCTAGCGGAGGGGGCCCTTTTTGGGAAAAACTGTTTTTT

size: NA
V: TRBV7-3
D: NA
J: TRBJ2-5
length: 13
CDR3: CASSLSGKWTQYF
DNA: TGTGCCAGCAGCTTAAGTGGGAAGTGGACCCAGTACTTC

size: few
V: TRBV7-2
D: NA
J: TRBJ2-2
length: 15
CDR3: CASFWGLANTGELFF
DNA: TGTGCCAGCTTTTGGGGCTTGGCCAACACCGGGGAGCTGTTTTTT

size: NA
V: TRBV5-1
D: NA
J: TRBJ1-1
length: 14
CDR3: CASSQDGQNTEAFF
DNA: TGCGCCAGCAGCCAAGACGGTCAGAACACTGAAGCTTTCTTT

size: NA
V: TRBV6-2/TRBV6-3
D: NA
J: TRBJ2-2
length: 16
CDR3: CASSYSETTRIGELFF
DNA: TGTGCCAGCAGTTACTCCGAGACAACCCGGATCGGGGAGCTGTTTTTT

size: many
V: TRBV7-6
D: NA
J: TRBJ1-4
length: 15
CDR3: CASSRTPATNEKLFF
DNA: TGTGCCAGCAGCAGAACTCCGGCAACTAATGAAAAACTGTTTTTT

size: few
V: TRBV7-2
D: TRBD2
J: TRBJ2-5
length: 14
CDR3: CASSFGTSGETQYF
DNA: TGTGCCAGCAGCTTCGGGACTAGCGGTGAGACCCAGTACTTC

size: NA
V: TRBV28
D: NA
J: TRBJ1-1
length: 12
CDR3: CASSSWGAEAFF
DNA: TGTGCCAGCAGTTCCTGGGGGGCTGAAGCTTTCTTT

size: few
V: TRBV27
D: TRBD2
J: TRBJ2-1
length: 14
CDR3: CASSRIAGNNEQFF
DNA: TGTGCCAGCAGTAGGATAGCGGGAAACAATGAGCAGTTCTTC

size: few
V: TRBV6-1
D: NA
J: TRBJ2-3
length: 11
CDR3: CASRQGDTQYF
DNA: TGTGCCAGCAGGCAGGGAGATACGCAGTATTTT

size: NA
V: TRBV6-8
D: TRBD1
J: TRBJ1-5
length: 17
CDR3: CASSYRTPGQSNQPQHF
DNA: TGTGCCAGCAGTTACCGTACACCGGGACAGAGCAATCAGCCCCAGCATTTT

size: few
V: TRBV27
D: NA
J: TRBJ1-6
length: 13
CDR3: CASSPSWSSPLHF
DNA: TGTGCCAGCAGTCCATCTTGGAGTTCACCCCTCCACTTT

size: NA
V: TRBV7-3
D: NA
J: TRBJ1-6
length: 13
CDR3: CASSLTRGSPLHF
DNA: TGTGCCAGCAGCCTAACCAGAGGTTCACCCCTCCACTTT

size: few
V: TRBV7-6
D: TRBD2
J: TRBJ2-3
length: 17
CDR3: CASSRTLGGSGTDTQYF
DNA: TGTGCCAGCAGTCGGACTTTGGGCGGGAGTGGCACAGATACGCAGTATTTT

size: NA
V: TRBV7-6
D: TRBD1
J: TRBJ2-1
length: 14
CDR3: CASSSWTGGNEQFF
DNA: TGTGCCAGCAGTTCATGGACAGGGGGGAATGAGCAGTTCTTC

size: once
V: TRBV20-1
D: TRBD2
J: TRBJ2-1
length: 13
CDR3: CSANPGGYNEQFF
DNA: TGCAGTGCCAACCCCGGGGGGTACAATGAGCAGTTCTTC

size: NA
V: TRBV7-3
D: TRBD1
J: TRBJ2-5
length: 15
CDR3: CASSLSGTEQETQYF
DNA: TGTGCCAGCAGCTTATCCGGGACAGAGCAAGAGACCCAGTACTTC

size: NA
V: TRBV7-9
D: TRBD1
J: TRBJ1-2
length: 12
CDR3: CASRQTGNGYTF
DNA: TGTGCCAGCAGGCAGACAGGGAATGGCTACACCTTC

size: few
V: TRBV6-2/TRBV6-3
D: NA
J: TRBJ1-5
length: 15
CDR3: CASRRTPDSNQPQHF
DNA: TGTGCCAGCAGAAGGACACCGGATAGCAATCAGCCCCAGCATTTT

size: few
V: TRBV7-2
D: NA
J: TRBJ1-1
length: 14
CDR3: CASSPGRDHTEAFF
DNA: TGTGCCAGCAGCCCCGGACGGGACCACACTGAAGCTTTCTTT